This TCR beta chain was obtained from a study of graft-versus-host responses after intestinal transplantation. Study observations and caveats: Present in recipient marrow, GvH clones included some that appeared first in ileum or blood. Allograft graft-versus-host to host-versus-graft clonal ratios ran high in patients with graft-donor T cell macrochimerism.

On this clone itself: Antigen unknown.

The method was immunoSEQ multiplex PCR; TCRdb's version includes in-frame clones alone and lacks a portion of them. The table has 85,000 to 130,000 clones, about 90% seen once. The CDR3 consists of 17 residues. Germline V gene data show CDR1 as MNHNS and CDR2 as SASEGT. The V end was cut by 4 bases, the J end by 4 bases, with 19 bases between. The chain joins TRBV6-1 to TRBJ2-2; possible D gene TRBD2, 6 bases. This TCR derives from a human donor who received an intestinal transplant. The sequenced sample was unstimulated CD4+ T cells sorted from spleen or lymph node cells, obtained before intestinal transplant. CDR3: CASSARPGGVSTGELFF. CDR3 DNA: TGTGCCAGCAGTGCCAGACCCGGGGGAGTTAGCACCGGGGAGCTGTTTTTT.